The rows below give T cell receptor beta chains drawn from one sample of a study of T cells after yellow fever vaccination. TCRdb independently ran MiXCR on the 5' RACE reads; one entry per CDR3 protein. In the table there are about 360,000 distinct CDR3 sequences, roughly 6.1% of which are singletons. The specimen was PBMCs, collected 5 days after the yellow fever booster vaccination. The receptors shown here come from a man under 40 who received the YFV17D yellow fever vaccine. The CDR3 runs from the conserved cysteine through the conserved F or W. The order of the fields is V gene, clone size, D gene, J gene, CDR3 protein, CDR3 DNA. A D gene is named only where the DNA matches it firmly. Clone size appears in some rows only: once, few, many, or a class for an expanded clone.

TRBV6-2/TRBV6-3	-	-	TRBJ2-7	CASSSTREQYF	TGTGCCAGCAGTTCCACGAGGGAGCAGTACTTC
TRBV5-4	few	-	TRBJ2-1	CASSPVLADYNEQFF	TGTGCCAGCAGCCCGGTGTTAGCGGATTACAATGAGCAGTTCTTC
TRBV5-1	-	TRBD1	TRBJ2-1	CASTGDRDYNEQFF	TGCGCCAGCACAGGTGACAGGGATTACAATGAGCAGTTCTTC
TRBV27	-	TRBD2	TRBJ2-3	CASSRQTSGRSGEHTDTQYF	TGTGCCAGCAGTCGCCAAACTAGCGGGAGGTCTGGCGAACACACAGATACGCAGTATTTT
TRBV23-1	-	-	TRBJ1-5	CASRGIGRQPQHF	TGCGCCAGCCGGGGGATTGGGCGTCAGCCCCAGCATTTT
TRBV7-2	once	-	TRBJ2-1	CASSLETGSFNEQFF	TGTGCCAGCAGCTTAGAGACAGGTTCCTTCAATGAGCAGTTCTTC
TRBV20-1	-	TRBD2	TRBJ2-5	CSATPGLADSQETQYF	TGCAGTGCAACCCCGGGACTAGCGGATTCACAAGAGACCCAGTACTTC
TRBV14	-	-	TRBJ2-2	CASSPWGSTGELFF	TGTGCCAGCAGCCCATGGGGGTCCACCGGGGAGCTGTTTTTT
TRBV7-2	-	-	TRBJ2-7	CASSLGVVGIEQYF	TGTGCCAGCAGCTTAGGGGTTGTGGGGATCGAGCAGTACTTC
TRBV14	few	TRBD2	TRBJ2-5	CASSQDHLRGKQETQYF	TGTGCCAGCAGCCAAGATCATCTGCGGGGGAAACAAGAGACCCAGTACTTC
TRBV29-1	few	-	TRBJ2-3	CSVGARNTDTQYF	TGCAGCGTTGGGGCGCGCAACACAGATACGCAGTATTTT
TRBV5-6	few	TRBD1	TRBJ2-7	CASSPRQGLTLTYEQYF	TGTGCCAGCAGCCCTCGACAGGGGTTGACCCTTACTTACGAGCAGTACTTC
TRBV6-2/TRBV6-3	many	TRBD2	TRBJ2-1	CASSIGTSINEQFF	TGTGCCAGCAGTATCGGGACTAGCATCAATGAGCAGTTCTTC
TRBV12-3/TRBV12-4	-	-	TRBJ2-7	CASSRGSSYEQYF	TGTGCCAGCAGCCGGGGTAGCTCCTACGAGCAGTACTTC
TRBV10-3	many	TRBD2	TRBJ2-1	CAISESGPSGGSNNEQFF	TGTGCCATCAGTGAGTCAGGGCCTAGCGGGGGTTCCAACAATGAGCAGTTCTTC
TRBV20-1	-	-	TRBJ2-5	CSARAPYETQYF	TGCAGTGCTAGAGCCCCCTATGAGACCCAGTACTTC
TRBV16	many	TRBD1	TRBJ1-5	CASSQTDRGAGNSNQPQHF	TGTGCCAGCAGCCAAACTGACAGGGGCGCCGGCAACAGCAATCAGCCCCAGCATTTT
TRBV5-1	-	TRBD1	TRBJ2-7	CASSLEVRDREFF	TGCGCCAGCAGCTTGGAGGTCAGGGACAGGGAATTCTTC
TRBV21-1	few	-	TRBJ1-5	CASSKGAGGQHF	TGTGCCAGCAGCAAAGGGGCAGGAGGTCAGCATTTT
TRBV20-1	few	-	TRBJ2-3	CSATAPRATDTQYF	TGCAGTGCTACGGCCCCGCGGGCCACAGATACGCAGTATTTT
TRBV7-2	-	TRBD2	TRBJ2-7	CASSARQRGQYEQYF	TGTGCCAGCAGCGCTAGACAGCGGGGCCAATACGAGCAGTACTTC
TRBV10-3	-	TRBD1	TRBJ2-3	CAISEFGEQGADTQYF	TGTGCCATCAGTGAGTTCGGAGAACAGGGGGCGGATACGCAGTATTTT
TRBV7-8	-	-	TRBJ2-4	CASSLVPGRDKNIQYF	TGTGCCAGCAGCTTGGTTCCGGGGCGCGACAAAAACATTCAGTACTTC
TRBV15	-	-	TRBJ2-7	CATAMDGTAYEQYF	TGTGCCACCGCGATGGATGGGACCGCCTACGAGCAGTACTTC
TRBV28	few	TRBD2	TRBJ2-1	CASGGAGGPEEQFF	TGTGCCAGCGGTGGTGCGGGAGGGCCAGAAGAGCAGTTCTTC
TRBV4-2	many	-	TRBJ2-1	CASSHLNEQFF	TGTGCCAGCAGCCACCTAAACGAGCAGTTCTTC
TRBV29-1	few	TRBD2	TRBJ2-4	CSVSSGLAGTKNIQYF	TGCAGCGTCTCCTCTGGACTAGCGGGAACCAAAAACATTCAGTACTTC
TRBV7-2	-	-	TRBJ1-2	CASIVGTIGYGYTF	TGTGCCAGCATCGTTGGGACTATAGGATATGGCTACACCTTC
TRBV29-1	many	TRBD2	TRBJ2-7	CSAVGLAFYEQYF	TGCAGCGCTGTTGGACTAGCGTTCTACGAGCAGTACTTC
TRBV27	many	-	TRBJ2-1	CASTGNMDEQFF	TGTGCCAGCACAGGGAACATGGATGAGCAGTTCTTC
TRBV3-1	few	-	TRBJ2-7	CASSQGMGQRGYEQYF	TGTGCCAGCAGCCAGGGGATGGGCCAACGTGGGTACGAGCAGTACTTC
TRBV7-9	few	TRBD2	TRBJ2-7	CASSLVSGNSYEQYF	TGTGCCAGCAGCTTAGTCAGCGGGAATTCCTACGAGCAGTACTTC
TRBV7-9	many	TRBD1	TRBJ1-3	CASSEDRGYGNTIYF	TGTGCCAGCAGCGAGGACAGGGGTTATGGAAACACCATATATTTT
TRBV12-3/TRBV12-4	-	TRBD1	TRBJ1-5	CASTAGTGTQPQHF	TGTGCCAGCACCGCCGGGACAGGCACTCAGCCCCAGCATTTT
TRBV29-1	many	TRBD1	TRBJ2-3	CSATPPWDRAYTDTQYF	TGCAGCGCCACCCCGCCCTGGGACAGGGCCTACACAGATACGCAGTATTTT
TRBV29-1	-	-	TRBJ2-2	CSPESGTPNTGELFF	TGCAGCCCAGAATCCGGGACCCCGAACACCGGGGAGCTGTTTTTT
TRBV20-1	few	TRBD2	TRBJ2-7	CSARAGAAYEQYF	TGCAGTGCCCGAGCGGGAGCGGCGTACGAGCAGTACTTC
TRBV20-1	once	TRBD1	TRBJ1-1	CCASNPTGGGNTEAFF	TGCTGTGCTAGCAATCCGACAGGGGGCGGGAACACTGAAGCTTTCTTT
TRBV19	-	TRBD1	TRBJ1-5	CASSIRQGDQPQHF	TGTGCCAGTAGCATTAGACAGGGGGATCAGCCCCAGCATTTT
TRBV11-2	many	TRBD2	TRBJ2-7	CASGTSGYYEQYF	TGTGCCAGCGGGACTAGCGGATACTACGAGCAGTACTTC
TRBV20-1	few	-	TRBJ1-6	CSATYRAKNSPLHF	TGCAGTGCTACTTACAGAGCCAAAAATTCACCCCTCCACTTT
TRBV5-5	-	-	TRBJ2-3	CASSSVISSTDTQYF	TGTGCCAGCAGCTCCGTAATATCTAGCACAGATACGCAGTATTTT
TRBV4-3	-	-	TRBJ2-2	CASSQGSMLVAENTGELFF	TGCGCCAGCAGCCAAGGGTCCATGTTAGTAGCGGAGAACACCGGGGAGCTGTTTTTT
TRBV18	few	-	TRBJ1-2	CASSSGSGPAGGYTF	TGTGCCAGCTCATCAGGCTCAGGGCCTGCCGGGGGCTACACCTTC
TRBV6-5	many	-	TRBJ2-2	CASSYSRGGTGELFF	TGTGCCAGCAGTTATTCCAGGGGGGGGACCGGGGAGCTGTTTTTT
TRBV7-2	many	-	TRBJ2-7	CASSSFPPGHGYEQYF	TGTGCCAGCAGCTCCTTCCCCCCGGGACACGGCTACGAGCAGTACTTC
TRBV29-1	-	TRBD2	TRBJ2-7	CSVEGLAGTYEQYF	TGCAGCGTTGAAGGACTAGCGGGGACCTACGAGCAGTACTTC
TRBV5-6	many	-	TRBJ2-1	CASSLGDDEQFF	TGTGCCAGCAGCTTAGGGGACGATGAGCAGTTCTTC
TRBV5-1	-	-	TRBJ2-5	CASSSWGRETQYF	TGCGCCAGCAGCTCGTGGGGTCGGGAGACCCAGTACTTC
TRBV20-1	many	TRBD2	TRBJ2-1	CSATALAGGRDEQFF	TGCAGTGCTACTGCTCTGGCGGGAGGCCGGGATGAGCAGTTCTTC
TRBV5-5	many	TRBD1	TRBJ2-7	CASSWDRGPYEQYF	TGTGCCAGCAGCTGGGACAGGGGGCCTTACGAGCAGTACTTC
TRBV20-1	many	TRBD2	TRBJ2-7	CSASPPKAAGGPYEQYF	TGCAGTGCTTCCCCCCCTAAGGCGGCGGGAGGGCCTTACGAGCAGTACTTC
TRBV20-1	many	-	TRBJ2-1	CSARRGLGGPGNEQFF	TGCAGTGCCCGCCGGGGGCTGGGGGGTCCTGGCAATGAGCAGTTCTTC
TRBV7-9	many	-	TRBJ1-5	CASSWLQGPQHF	TGTGCCAGCAGCTGGCTTCAAGGTCCCCAGCATTTT
TRBV4-3	few	TRBD1	TRBJ2-2	CASSHYGGQGAIGELFF	TGCGCCAGCAGCCATTATGGGGGGCAGGGGGCCATCGGGGAGCTGTTTTTT